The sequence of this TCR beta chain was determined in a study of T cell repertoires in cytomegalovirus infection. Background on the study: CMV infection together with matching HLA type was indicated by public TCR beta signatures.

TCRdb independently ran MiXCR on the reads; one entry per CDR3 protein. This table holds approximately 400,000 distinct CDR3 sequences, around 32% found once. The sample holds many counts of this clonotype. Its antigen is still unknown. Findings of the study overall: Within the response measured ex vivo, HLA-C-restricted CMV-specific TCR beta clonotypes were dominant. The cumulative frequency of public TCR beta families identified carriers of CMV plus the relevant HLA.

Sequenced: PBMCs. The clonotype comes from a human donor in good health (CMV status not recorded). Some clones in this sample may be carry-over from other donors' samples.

The CDR3 DNA reads TGTGCCAGCAGCTTAGAGGGATTAGGGACCTACGAGCAGTACTTC. This gives the protein CASSLEGLGTYEQYF. The rearrangement joins TRBV7-2 to TRBJ2-7; D is uncertain. Germline values: CDR1 SGHTA, CDR2 FQGNSA. The CDR3 is 15 residues long. The germline V and J ends were trimmed by 1 base and 2 bases, with 12 bases remaining between them.